One T cell receptor (beta chain) is described in this entry. What it binds is not known. These data belong to a study of T cell responses to AZD1222 COVID-19 vaccine. General observations from the study: In all cases, repertoires were sampled only after the peak T cell response. The reported proportion of spike-specific TCRs targeting unmutated variant regions was nearly half.

Libraries were prepared by immunoSEQ multiplex PCR; TCRdb keeps only in-frame clonotypes and omits some of them. This sample yields 150,000 or so clones, of which 90% to 95% are seen a single time; 3.8% belongs to the top ten. This CDR3 comprises 15 residues. CDR1 LGHDT and CDR2 YNNKEL come from the germline V gene (reference sequence). V was pared by 4 bases and J by 8 bases, with 9 bases of the junction left unmatched. The TCR originated in an adult who received the AZD1222 COVID-19 vaccine. V gene TRBV3-1 (or the pseudogene TRBV3-2) combines with J gene TRBJ1-4; 8 nucleotides agree with TRBD1. The specimen comprised peripheral blood, sampled 28 days after the second AZD1222 dose. This chain's CDR3 is CASSPYDRGLEKLFF. CDR3 nucleotide sequence: TGTGCCAGCAGCCCTTACGACAGGGGTCTAGAAAAACTGTTTTTT.